A single sample is the source of the 5 T cell receptor beta chains below, sequenced in a study of regulatory T cells in long-lasting Graves disease. Both iRepertoire HTBI primers and Arm-PCR of CDR3 regions were used to build the TCR beta libraries. TCRdb re-derived calls from the multiplex PCR reads in MiXCR, one entry per CDR3 protein. The table lists 500,000 to 800,000 distinct CDR3 sequences, approximately 29% of them singletons. The time point denotes: persistent/refractory GD, antithyroid drugs over 5 years with positive TRAb. The TCR library used RNA extracted from PBMCs. Material: peripheral blood mononuclear cells (PBMCs), obtained when the disease was refractory, from a patient treated with antithyroid drugs. Receptors were obtained from a female donor with Graves disease.

This clonotype was counted many times. The V call is TRBV11-2, the J call TRBJ2-7, with a tentative D call TRBD2 (5 bases). The CDR3 covers 13 residues. V dropped 4 bases and J dropped 7 bases, with 14 bases sitting between them. CDR1 and CDR2 (germline): SGHAT, FQNNGV. This chain's CDR3 is CASSSSGPGEQYF. The CDR3 DNA follows: TGTGCCAGCAGCTCTTCCGGGCCGGGGGAGCAGTACTTC.

There are a few counts of this clonotype. The chain employs TRBV12-3 or TRBV12-4 and TRBJ2-2, with TRBD1 matching 7 bases. The CDR3 sequence is 14 residues long. The trim removed 6 bases at V and 6 bases at J, leaving 7 bases unmatched. The CDR3 DNA follows: TGTGCCAGCAGCACAGGGGTTGTATCCGGGGAGCTGTTTTTT. It is translated as CASSTGVVSGELFF.

This clonotype was detected only a few times. V and J are TRBV19 and TRBJ1-2; no clear D. The CDR3 spans 12 residues. Looked up from germline, CDR1 is LNHDA and CDR2 is SQIVND (reference sequence). The CDR3 sequence: CAARGSFYGYTF. As DNA, the CDR3 is TGTGCGGCCCGGGGTTCTTTCTATGGCTACACCTTC.

The chain has TRBV5-1 and TRBJ2-2; D might be TRBD2 (5 bases). Germline values: CDR1 SGHRS, CDR2 YFSETQ. Trimming removed 1 base from V and 2 bases from J, with 9 bases in between. The CDR3 covers 15 residues. The CDR3 protein is CASSLNGINTGELFF. CDR3 sequence (DNA): TGCGCCAGCAGCTTGAACGGGATAAACACCGGGGAGCTGTTTTTT.

This clonotype was observed a few times. The chain uses TRBV2 and TRBJ2-2, with a possible D match to TRBD2 (5 bases). CDR1 is SNHLY, CDR2 FYNNEI, per germline. Between the trimmed V and J ends, which lost 6 bases and 12 bases, there was a span of 11 bases. CDR3 length: 11 residues. The CDR3 loop reads CASRSRRKLFF. CDR3 in DNA: TGTGCCAGCAGATCTAGGAGGAAGCTGTTTTTT.